These 27 T cell receptor beta chains share one sample of origin, sequenced in a study of shared clonotypes between healthy human individuals. Generated by immunoSEQ multiplex PCR, the TCRdb table keeps only in-frame clones and is missing some. The sample holds some 2,000,000 clones; about 95% are singletons and the top ten take 0.13%. The specimen was naive CD4+ T cells sorted from blood. Subset here: CD45RA+ positively selected. The receptor source for this set is a man between 18 and 35 years old in good health.

The chain recombines TRBV5-1 with TRBJ2-5; tentatively, D is TRBD1 (5 bases). The CDR3 loop spans 16 amino acids. Germline CDR1 is SGHRS and CDR2 is YFSETQ. The V and J ends lost 3 bases and 6 bases respectively, with 21 bases between them. The CDR3 reads CASSWLVYSPGKTQYF. The CDR3, as DNA: TGCGCCAGCAGCTGGCTAGTGTATAGCCCAGGGAAGACCCAGTACTTC.

The chain couples TRBV19 to TRBJ1-6; TRBD1 matches 8 bases. Trimming removed 6 bases from V and 3 bases from J; junction bases left unmatched: 4. The CDR3 is 15 residues long. From germline, CDR1 is LNHDA and CDR2 SQIVND (reference sequence). The CDR3 DNA reads as TGTGCCAGTAGCACCGGGACAGGCTATAATTCACCCCTCCACTTT. This codes for CASSTGTGYNSPLHF. Full variable domain (remainder filled in from reference TRBV19 and TRBJ1-6): DGGITQSPKYLFRKEGQNVTLSCEQNLNHDAMYWYRQDPGQGLRLIYYSQIVNDFQKGDIAEGYSVSREKKESFPLTVTSAQKNPTAFYLCASSTGTGYNSPLHFGNGTRLTVT.

On this clone itself: One end of the junction varies from germline; a read error may be responsible. This chain uses TRBV13 with TRBJ2-2; D unresolved. Looked up from germline, CDR1 is PRHDT and CDR2 is FYEKMQ (reference sequence). The CDR3 loop spans 15 amino acids. The CDR3 loop reads CASSPRRQNTGELFF. The CDR3 DNA reads TGCGCCAGCAGCCCTCGCCGGCAGAACACCGGGGAGCTGTTTTTT.

V usage is TRBV19 and J usage is TRBJ1-3; 8 bases match TRBD1. This CDR3 comprises 15 residues. The germline V gene encodes CDR1 LNHDA and CDR2 SQIVND (reference sequence). V lost 5 bases, J lost 0 bases, and 3 bases stayed unmatched. CDR3 protein: CASSETGDSGNTIYF. The CDR3, as DNA: TGTGCCAGTAGTGAGACAGGGGACTCTGGAAACACCATATATTTT.

The V gene is TRBV25-1, the J gene TRBJ1-2; 7 bases align to TRBD1. In germline, CDR1 is MGHDK, CDR2 SYGVNS. J was trimmed by 8 bases and V by 2 bases; bases with no gene match: 8. The CDR3 totals 14 residues. CDR3 in amino acids: CASSEPDRVEGYTF. The CDR3 DNA reads TGTGCCAGCAGTGAACCCGACAGGGTAGAGGGCTACACCTTC.

The count of this clone is one. Being one base from a much bigger clone, this may be a read error. CDR3 sequence: CASSNNYEQYF. Written as DNA, the CDR3 is TGTGCCAGCAGTAATAACTACGAGCAGTACTTC. This chain uses TRBV6-6 with TRBJ2-7; no definite D call. This CDR3 has 11 amino acids. The ends were cut back, 5 bases at V and 3 bases at J, with 5 bases in the middle. Germline V gives CDR1 MNHNY, CDR2 SVGAGI (reference sequence).

This chain links TRBV5-1 with TRBJ2-5, with a possible D match to TRBD2 (5 bases). The CDR3 covers 13 residues. V was trimmed by 0 bases and J by 5 bases, leaving 8 bases between them. The germline V gene encodes CDR1 SGHRS and CDR2 YFSETQ. The CDR3 sequence is CASSLGTSETQYF. The DNA of the CDR3 is TGCGCCAGCAGCTTGGGGACTTCTGAGACCCAGTACTTC.

This chain uses TRBV27 with TRBJ1-5; possible D gene TRBD1, 5 bases. The CDR3 has 16 amino acids. CDR1 is MNHEY, CDR2 SMNVEV, per germline (reference sequence). V was shortened by 5 bases and J by 4 bases, with 18 bases between the two germline ends. CDR3 protein: CASSKGRGAGNQPQHF. CDR3 sequence (DNA): TGTGCCAGCAGTAAGGGACGGGGCGCGGGAAATCAGCCCCAGCATTTT.

The J gene is TRBJ1-4, the V gene TRBV30; TRBD1 is a possible D gene (5 bases). The germline CDR1 and CDR2 sequences are GTSNPN and SVGIG (reference sequence). Between the trimmed V and J ends, which lost 5 bases and 4 bases, there was a span of 17 bases. This CDR3 is built from 15 residues. The CDR3 loop is CAWALPGRINEKLFF. CDR3 DNA: TGTGCCTGGGCCCTACCGGGACGGATTAATGAAAAACTGTTTTTT. The whole variable domain, remainder taken from reference TRBV30 and TRBJ1-4, is SQTIHQWPATLVQPVGSPLSLECTVEGTSNPNLYWYRQAAGRGLQLLFYSVGIGQISSEVPQNLSASRPQDRQFILSSKKLLLSDSGFYLCAWALPGRINEKLFFGSGTQLSVL.

This clone was found a few times. This sample also contains other DNA sequences that code for the same CDR3. V usage is TRBV5-1 and J usage is TRBJ1-1, with D possibly TRBD1 on 6 matching bases. The CDR3 has 14 amino acids. Deletions cut 3 bases from V and 0 bases from J, with 9 bases between. The germline V gene has CDR1 SGHRS and CDR2 YFSETQ. CDR3 sequence reads: CASSSDRMNTEAFF. The CDR3 DNA is TGCGCCAGCAGCTCGGACAGAATGAACACTGAAGCTTTCTTT.

The chain carries TRBV4-1 and TRBJ2-3, with D tentatively TRBD2 (6 bases). Per the germline V gene, CDR1 is MGHRA and CDR2 is YSYEKL. V lost 0 bases and J 0 bases, leaving 10 bases between the germline ends. The CDR3 covers 16 residues. CDR3 nucleotides: TGCGCCAGCAGCCAAGATCAAGGGACTAGCACAGATACGCAGTATTTT. Its translation: CASSQDQGTSTDTQYF.

This clone was recorded only once. Additional DNA sequences in this sample encode the identical CDR3. The V and J genes are TRBV6-1 and TRBJ2-7, with D perhaps TRBD1 (5 bases). Trimming shortened V by 8 bases and J by 3 bases, and 11 bases separated the two germline ends. Per germline, CDR1 MNHNS and CDR2 SASEGT. The CDR3 contains 12 residues. The CDR3 protein is CASSLQGYEQYF. The CDR3 DNA reads as TGTGCCAGCTCCCTCCAGGGCTACGAGCAGTACTTC.

This chain uses TRBV6-1 with TRBJ1-1, with D possibly matching TRBD1 (5 bases). The CDR3 has 11 residues. CDR1 and CDR2 from the germline V gene are MNHNS and SASEGT. Trimming removed 4 bases at V and 8 bases at J, with 8 bases between. DNA for the CDR3: TGTGCCAGCAGTGTAAAGGGGGAAGCTTTCTTT. This encodes CASSVKGEAFF.

This chain uses TRBV29-1 with TRBJ1-1; weak D call: TRBD1 (5 bases). Germline loops: CDR1 SQVTM, CDR2 ANQGSEA. The CDR3 totals 11 residues. V was shortened by 5 bases and J by 14 bases, with 18 bases between the two germline ends. Written as DNA, the CDR3 is TGCAGCGTTTATGGTGGAAAGGGGTGGTTCTTT. As protein: CSVYGGKGWFF. Full variable domain (outside the CDR3, taken from reference TRBV29-1 and TRBJ1-1): SAVISQKPSRDICQRGTSLTIQCQVDSQVTMMFWYRQQPGQSLTLIATANQGSEATYESGFVIDKFPISRPNLTFSTLTVSNMSPEDSSIYLCSVYGGKGWFFGQGTRLTVV.

CDR3 amino acids: CASSLATSGFTDTQYF. DNA for the CDR3: TGTGCCAGCAGCTTAGCTACTAGCGGCTTCACAGATACGCAGTATTTT. The chain joins TRBV7-8 to TRBJ2-3; 8 nucleotides align to TRBD2. The junction had 4 bases not matched to a gene; V was cut back by 0 bases and J by 2 bases. Germline CDR1 reads SGHVS; CDR2 reads FQNEAQ. The CDR3 length is 16 residues.

The chain carries TRBV2 and TRBJ1-5; TRBD1 is a possible D gene (5 bases). V was pared by 0 bases and J by 6 bases, with 15 bases between. The CDR3 extends over 16 amino acids. The germline gives CDR1 SNHLY, CDR2 FYNNEI. CDR3 loop: CASSEAPDGASQPQHF. In DNA form, the CDR3 reads TGTGCCAGCAGTGAAGCCCCAGACGGGGCGAGTCAGCCCCAGCATTTT.

The count of this clone is one. The rearrangement joins TRBV18 to TRBJ2-4, with D unclear. Trimming pared 4 bases from V and 0 bases from J, leaving 10 bases between. This CDR3 contains 15 residues. CDR1 is KGHSH and CDR2 is LQKENI in the germline V gene. The CDR3 DNA follows: TGTGCCAGCTCACAAGGGATCCTAGCCAAAAACATTCAGTACTTC. It specifies CASSQGILAKNIQYF.

The rearrangement joins TRBV19 to TRBJ1-5; tentatively, D is TRBD1 (6 bases). Trimming removed 8 bases from V and 3 bases from J, with 11 bases in between. CDR1 and CDR2 (germline): LNHDA, SQIVND (reference sequence). This CDR3 contains 13 residues. The CDR3 DNA follows: TGTGCCAGTGCCGGACAGATCAATCAGCCCCAGCATTTT. Amino acids: CASAGQINQPQHF.

The chain has TRBV25-1 and TRBJ2-6, with D unclear. The CDR3 spans 15 residues. Germline lookup yields CDR1 MGHDK and CDR2 SYGVNS. Trimming cost V 3 bases and J 0 bases, with 6 bases left between them. CDR3 DNA: TGTGCCAGCAGTGATCGGAGCTCTGGGGCCAACGTCCTGACTTTC. The encoded protein is CASSDRSSGANVLTF.

V and J are TRBV19 and TRBJ1-4, with 8 bases aligning to TRBD1. Germline CDR1 LNHDA, CDR2 SQIVND (reference sequence). The CDR3 is 16 amino acids. The ends lost 5 bases at V and 8 bases at J; junction bases unmatched: 13. CDR3 sequence: CASSLPTGTGGEKLFF. The CDR3 nucleotides are TGTGCCAGTAGTCTCCCCACCGGGACAGGCGGGGAAAAACTGTTTTTT.

This clone was observed a single time. V is TRBV18 and J is TRBJ2-7, with D uncertain. The CDR3 extends over 13 amino acids. V shed 2 bases and J shed 7 bases, with 12 bases lying between them. Looked up from germline, CDR1 is KGHSH and CDR2 is LQKENI. As DNA, the CDR3 is TGTGCCAGCTCACCATATGATACCAGTGAGCAGTACTTC. Amino acids: CASSPYDTSEQYF.

The genes are TRBV10-3 and TRBJ2-1; the D is unclear. V was cut by 0 bases and J by 6 bases, with 18 bases left in between. Germline V CDR1 and CDR2: ENHRY, SYGVKD. This CDR3 has 17 amino acids. CDR3 sequence: CAISESWKLRESNEQFF. The CDR3, as DNA: TGTGCCATCAGTGAGTCCTGGAAATTGAGAGAGAGCAATGAGCAGTTCTTC.

This sequence joins TRBV7-8 and TRBJ2-7; D is uncertain. The CDR3 has 14 residues. Germline lookup yields CDR1 SGHVS and CDR2 FQNEAQ. Trimming shortened V by 0 bases and J by 2 bases, and 8 bases separated the two germline ends. The CDR3 DNA follows: TGTGCCAGCAGCTTAGCGCAGACTCCCTACGAGCAGTACTTC. Protein: CASSLAQTPYEQYF.

The chain has TRBV5-4 and TRBJ1-2; D unclear. V shed 0 bases and J shed 8 bases, with 14 bases lying between them. Germline V gene sequence: CDR1 SGHNT, CDR2 YYREEE (reference sequence). The CDR3 is made up of 14 amino acids. This CDR3 reads CASSLVREAWGYTF. As DNA, the CDR3 is TGTGCCAGCAGCTTGGTGCGTGAGGCTTGGGGCTACACCTTC.

The chain combines TRBV18 with TRBJ2-7; 7 bases fit TRBD1. Germline CDR1 KGHSH, CDR2 LQKENI. After removal of 3 bases from V and 6 bases from J, the junction contained 8 bases not matched to a gene. The CDR3 sequence is 14 residues long. The CDR3, as DNA: TGTGCCAGCTCACCCGACTTAGACAGGGCCGAGCAGTACTTC. Its translation is CASSPDLDRAEQYF.

The CDR3 nucleotides read TGTGCCAGCAGAGCCTCGGGACAGGGTAACTATGGCTACACCTTC. Translating it yields CASRASGQGNYGYTF. The chain is built from TRBV2 and TRBJ1-2; 9 nucleotides match TRBD1. This CDR3 has 15 residues. Germline assignment: CDR1 SNHLY and CDR2 FYNNEI. V was pared by 6 bases and J by 1 base, with 6 bases of the junction left unmatched.

The rearrangement joins TRBV5-6 to TRBJ2-7; 7 nucleotides line up with TRBD2. CDR1 SGHDT and CDR2 YYEEEE come from the germline V gene. Trimming cost V 2 bases and J 1 base; bases outside gene matches: 3. The CDR3 is made up of 14 amino acids. CDR3: CASSLGRVSYEQYF. DNA for the CDR3: TGTGCCAGCAGCTTAGGGAGGGTGTCCTACGAGCAGTACTTC.